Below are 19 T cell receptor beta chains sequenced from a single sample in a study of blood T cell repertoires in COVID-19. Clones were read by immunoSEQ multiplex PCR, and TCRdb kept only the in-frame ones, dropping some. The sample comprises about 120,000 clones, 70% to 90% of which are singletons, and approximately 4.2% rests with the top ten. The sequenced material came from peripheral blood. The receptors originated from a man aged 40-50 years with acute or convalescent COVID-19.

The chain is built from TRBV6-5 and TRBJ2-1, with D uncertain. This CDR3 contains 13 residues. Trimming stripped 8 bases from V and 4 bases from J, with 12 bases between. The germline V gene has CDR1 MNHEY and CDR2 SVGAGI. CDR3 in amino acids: CASVPDLYNEQFF. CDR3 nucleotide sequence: TGTGCCAGCGTCCCAGACTTATACAATGAGCAGTTCTTC.

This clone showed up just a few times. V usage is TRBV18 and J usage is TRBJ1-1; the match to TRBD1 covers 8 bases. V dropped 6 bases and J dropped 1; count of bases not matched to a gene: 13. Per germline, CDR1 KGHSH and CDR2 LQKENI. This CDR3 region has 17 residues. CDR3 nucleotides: TGTGCCAGCTCTCGAGACATGACAGGGGACGAGAACACTGAAGCTTTCTTT. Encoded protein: CASSRDMTGDENTEAFF.

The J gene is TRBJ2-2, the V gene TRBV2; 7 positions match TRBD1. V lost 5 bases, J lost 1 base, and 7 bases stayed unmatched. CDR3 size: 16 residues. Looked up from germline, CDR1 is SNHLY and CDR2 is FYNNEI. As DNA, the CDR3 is TGTGCCAGCAGTCTTAACAGGGGCTTGAACACCGGGGAGCTGTTTTTT. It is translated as CASSLNRGLNTGELFF.

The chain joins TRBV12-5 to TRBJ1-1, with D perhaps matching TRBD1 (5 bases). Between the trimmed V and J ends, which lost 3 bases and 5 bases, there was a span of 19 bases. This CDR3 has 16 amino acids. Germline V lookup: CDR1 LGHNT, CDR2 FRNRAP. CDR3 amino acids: CASGFSLGREVTEAFF. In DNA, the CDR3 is TGTGCTAGTGGTTTTTCGCTCGGCAGGGAGGTAACTGAAGCTTTCTTT.

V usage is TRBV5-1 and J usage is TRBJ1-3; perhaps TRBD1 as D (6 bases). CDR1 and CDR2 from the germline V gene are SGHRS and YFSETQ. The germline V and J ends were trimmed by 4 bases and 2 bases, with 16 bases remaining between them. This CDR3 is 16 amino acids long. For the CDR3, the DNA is TGCGCCAGCAGCGGGGAGACAGGCATCACTGGAAACACCATATATTTT. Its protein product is CASSGETGITGNTIYF.

The CDR3 DNA is TGTGCCAGCGCTAGCGGGGGGGGATCCTACGAGCAGTACTTC. The encoded protein is CASASGGGSYEQYF. The chain is built from TRBV5-4 and TRBJ2-7; the match to TRBD2 covers 12 bases. The CDR3 loop spans 14 amino acids. With 7 bases clipped from V and 1 base from J, the junction kept 3 bases outside the gene matches. Germline CDR1 reads SGHNT; CDR2 reads YYREEE (reference sequence).

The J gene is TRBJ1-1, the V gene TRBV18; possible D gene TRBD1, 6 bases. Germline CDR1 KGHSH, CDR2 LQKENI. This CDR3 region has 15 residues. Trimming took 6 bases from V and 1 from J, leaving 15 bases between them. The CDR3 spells CASSPGQTSNTEAFF. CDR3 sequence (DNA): TGTGCCAGCTCCCCGGGACAAACATCGAACACTGAAGCTTTCTTT.

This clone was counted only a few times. In DNA form, the CDR3 reads TGTGCCAGCAGTCCGCGGGGGGGAGTTTCTGAAGCTTTCTTT. Translation gives CASSPRGGVSEAFF. The chain employs TRBV9 and TRBJ1-1; a possible D gene is TRBD1 (5 bases). Trimming removed 5 bases from V and 6 bases from J, with 17 bases in between. Germline V lookup: CDR1 SGDLS, CDR2 YYNGEE. CDR3 length: 14 amino acids.

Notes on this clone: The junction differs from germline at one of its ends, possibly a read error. CDR3 sequence (DNA): TGTGCTAGCAGCCTCCTGGCAGGGGGCAAACACGAGCAGTACTTC. Translating gives CASSLLAGGKHEQYF. The chain combines TRBV7-7 with TRBJ2-7; the match to TRBD1 covers 8 bases. CDR3 length: 15 amino acids. Germline V gene sequence: CDR1 SSHAT, CDR2 FNYEAQ (reference sequence).

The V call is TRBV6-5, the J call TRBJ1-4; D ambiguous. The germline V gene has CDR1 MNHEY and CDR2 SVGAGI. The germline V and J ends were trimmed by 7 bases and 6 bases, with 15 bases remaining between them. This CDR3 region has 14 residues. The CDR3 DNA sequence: TGTGCCAGCACCTACGGGGAGGGTTATGAAAAACTGTTTTTT. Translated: CASTYGEGYEKLFF.

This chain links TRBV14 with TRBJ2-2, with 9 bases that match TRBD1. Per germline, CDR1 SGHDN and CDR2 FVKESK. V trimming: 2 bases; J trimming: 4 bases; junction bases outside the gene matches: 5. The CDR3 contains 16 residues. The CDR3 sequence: CASSQLTGGGTGELFF. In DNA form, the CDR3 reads TGTGCCAGCAGCCAACTTACAGGGGGCGGCACCGGGGAGCTGTTTTTT.

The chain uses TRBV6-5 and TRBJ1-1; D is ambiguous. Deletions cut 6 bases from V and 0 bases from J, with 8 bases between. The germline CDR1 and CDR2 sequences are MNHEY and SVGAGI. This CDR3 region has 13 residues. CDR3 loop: CASRNRVNTEAFF. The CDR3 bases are TGTGCCAGCAGGAACAGAGTGAACACTGAAGCTTTCTTT.

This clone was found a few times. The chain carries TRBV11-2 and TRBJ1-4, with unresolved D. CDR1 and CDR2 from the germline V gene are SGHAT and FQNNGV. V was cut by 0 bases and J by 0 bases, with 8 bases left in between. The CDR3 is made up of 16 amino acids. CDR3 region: CASSLDMSATNEKLFF. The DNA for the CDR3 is TGTGCCAGCAGCTTAGATATGTCGGCAACTAATGAAAAACTGTTTTTT.

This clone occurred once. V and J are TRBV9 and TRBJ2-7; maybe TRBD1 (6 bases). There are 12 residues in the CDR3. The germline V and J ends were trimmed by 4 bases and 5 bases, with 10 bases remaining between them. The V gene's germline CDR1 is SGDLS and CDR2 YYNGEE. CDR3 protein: CASSPQGNEQYF. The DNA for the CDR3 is TGTGCCAGCAGCCCACAGGGTAACGAGCAGTACTTC.

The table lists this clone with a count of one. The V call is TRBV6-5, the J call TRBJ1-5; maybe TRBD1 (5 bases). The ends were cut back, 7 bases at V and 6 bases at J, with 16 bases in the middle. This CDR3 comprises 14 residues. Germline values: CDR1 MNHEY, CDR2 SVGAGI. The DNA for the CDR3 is TGTGCCAGCATTGGCAGGGCGAGGAGTCAGCCCCAGCATTTT. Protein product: CASIGRARSQPQHF.

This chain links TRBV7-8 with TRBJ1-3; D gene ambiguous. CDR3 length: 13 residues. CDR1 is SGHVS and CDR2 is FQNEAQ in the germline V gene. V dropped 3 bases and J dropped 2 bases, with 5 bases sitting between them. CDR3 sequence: CASSFGAGNTIYF. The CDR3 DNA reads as TGTGCCAGCAGCTTCGGGGCTGGAAACACCATATATTTT.

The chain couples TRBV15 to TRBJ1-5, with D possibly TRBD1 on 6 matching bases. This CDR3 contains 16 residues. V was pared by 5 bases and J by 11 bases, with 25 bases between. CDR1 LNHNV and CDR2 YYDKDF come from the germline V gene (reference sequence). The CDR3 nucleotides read TGTGCCACCAGCCCCTCGAAGGGGGGGGTCTTGTGGGCCCAGCATTTT. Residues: CATSPSKGGVLWAQHF.

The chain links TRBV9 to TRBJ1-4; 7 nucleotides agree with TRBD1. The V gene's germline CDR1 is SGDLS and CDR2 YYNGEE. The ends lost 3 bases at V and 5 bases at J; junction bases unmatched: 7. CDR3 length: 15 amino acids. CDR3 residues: CASSGGGSGNEKLFF. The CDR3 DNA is TGTGCCAGCAGCGGAGGGGGCTCGGGGAATGAAAAACTGTTTTTT. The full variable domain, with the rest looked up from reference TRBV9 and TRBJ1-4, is DSGVTQTPKHLITATGQRVTLRCSPRSGDLSVYWYQQSLDQGLQFLIQYYNGEERAKGNILERFSAQQFPDLHSELNLSSLELGDSALYFCASSGGGSGNEKLFFGSGTQLSVL.

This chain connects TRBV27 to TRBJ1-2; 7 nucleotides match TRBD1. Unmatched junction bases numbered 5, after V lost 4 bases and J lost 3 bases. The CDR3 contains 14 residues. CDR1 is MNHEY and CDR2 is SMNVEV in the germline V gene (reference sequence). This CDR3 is CASSSYGTDYGYTF. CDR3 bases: TGTGCCAGCAGTTCCTACGGGACAGACTATGGCTACACCTTC.